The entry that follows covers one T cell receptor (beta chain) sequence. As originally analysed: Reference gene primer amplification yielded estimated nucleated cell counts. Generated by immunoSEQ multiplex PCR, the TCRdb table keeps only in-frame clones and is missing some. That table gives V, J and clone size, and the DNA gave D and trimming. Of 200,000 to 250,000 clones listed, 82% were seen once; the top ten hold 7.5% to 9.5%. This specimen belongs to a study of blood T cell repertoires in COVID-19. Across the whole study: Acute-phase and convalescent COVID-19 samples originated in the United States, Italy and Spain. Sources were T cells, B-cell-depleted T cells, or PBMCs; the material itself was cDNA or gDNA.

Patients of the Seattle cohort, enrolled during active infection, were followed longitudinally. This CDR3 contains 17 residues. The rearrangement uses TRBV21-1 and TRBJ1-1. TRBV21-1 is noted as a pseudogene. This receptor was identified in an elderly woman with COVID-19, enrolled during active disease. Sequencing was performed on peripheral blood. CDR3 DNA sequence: TGTGCCAGCAGCAAAGTACTCGCTCCCTCTATGAACACTGAAGCTTTCTTT. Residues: CASSKVLAPSMNTEAFF.